These T cell receptor beta chains were read from a single sample in a study of tumor-infiltrating lymphocytes in localized non-small cell lung cancer. Produced via immunoSEQ multiplex PCR; TCRdb's table is partial and in-frame only. Among roughly 12,000 clones listed, 65% to 75% were seen once. Sequenced: uninvolved lung tissue not adjacent to the tumor. Source of these receptors: a human donor with non-small cell lung cancer. Both conserved end residues are part of each CDR3. D genes are given only for firm matches. The size entry is marked missing in some rows and otherwise reads once, few, many or a size class.

V gene: TRBV27
D gene: -
clone size: -
J gene: TRBJ1-6
CDR3 protein: CASRKPGYNSPLHF
CDR3 DNA: TGTGCCAGCAGAAAACCAGGGTACAATTCACCCCTCCACTTT

V gene: TRBV15
D gene: TRBD1
clone size: medium-sized
J gene: TRBJ2-3
CDR3 protein: CATSGRQGSVTDTQYF
CDR3 DNA: TGTGCCACCAGCGGACGACAGGGATCCGTCACAGATACGCAGTATTTT

V gene: TRBV2
D gene: TRBD1
clone size: few
J gene: TRBJ2-5
CDR3 protein: CATSRTGPIETQYF
CDR3 DNA: TGTGCCACCTCCCGGACAGGGCCTATAGAGACCCAGTACTTC

V gene: TRBV28
D gene: -
clone size: -
J gene: TRBJ1-1
CDR3 protein: CASSLLNRVNTEAFF
CDR3 DNA: TGTGCCAGCAGTTTATTGAACAGGGTGAACACTGAAGCTTTCTTT

V gene: TRBV6-1
D gene: TRBD1
clone size: -
J gene: TRBJ1-1
CDR3 protein: CASSAGDSTMNTEAFF
CDR3 DNA: TGTGCCAGCAGTGCCGGGGACAGTACTATGAACACTGAAGCTTTCTTT

V gene: TRBV20-1
D gene: -
clone size: large
J gene: TRBJ2-3
CDR3 protein: CSARTTDTQYF
CDR3 DNA: TGCAGTGCTAGAACCACAGATACGCAGTATTTT

V gene: TRBV5-4
D gene: -
clone size: -
J gene: TRBJ1-2
CDR3 protein: CASSTKTRERGYTF
CDR3 DNA: TGTGCCAGCAGCACAAAGACTCGGGAACGTGGCTACACCTTC

V gene: TRBV7-8
D gene: TRBD2
clone size: -
J gene: TRBJ2-7
CDR3 protein: CASSLDGGSSYEQYF
CDR3 DNA: TGTGCCAGCAGCTTAGATGGCGGGAGCTCCTACGAGCAGTACTTC

V gene: TRBV5-1
D gene: TRBD2
clone size: -
J gene: TRBJ2-7
CDR3 protein: CASSYSGNDYEQYF
CDR3 DNA: TGCGCCAGCAGCTATAGCGGGAACGACTACGAGCAGTACTTC

V gene: TRBV29-1
D gene: TRBD1
clone size: few
J gene: TRBJ1-1
CDR3 protein: CSVDLPGQGLTEAFF
CDR3 DNA: TGCAGCGTCGACCTACCGGGACAGGGGCTCACTGAAGCTTTCTTT

V gene: TRBV7-2
D gene: -
clone size: -
J gene: TRBJ1-5
CDR3 protein: CASSLGVAGKGQPQHF
CDR3 DNA: TGTGCCAGCAGCTTAGGGGTGGCGGGGAAGGGTCAGCCCCAGCATTTT

V gene: TRBV28
D gene: -
clone size: once
J gene: TRBJ1-5
CDR3 protein: CASSLTGSQPQHF
CDR3 DNA: TGTGCCAGCAGCTTAACAGGGTCTCAGCCCCAGCATTTT

V gene: TRBV2
D gene: -
clone size: -
J gene: TRBJ2-5
CDR3 protein: CASNKGRGETQYF
CDR3 DNA: TGTGCCAGCAACAAGGGGAGAGGTGAGACCCAGTACTTC

V gene: TRBV7-8
D gene: -
clone size: -
J gene: TRBJ1-4
CDR3 protein: CASSLGGFDEKLFF
CDR3 DNA: TGTGCCAGCAGCCTTGGCGGCTTCGATGAAAAACTGTTTTTT

V gene: TRBV27
D gene: -
clone size: -
J gene: TRBJ2-2
CDR3 protein: CASSSQATGELFF
CDR3 DNA: TGTGCCAGCAGTTCCCAGGCCACCGGGGAGCTGTTTTTT

V gene: TRBV7-9
D gene: TRBD1
clone size: -
J gene: TRBJ1-4
CDR3 protein: CASSPGQGGATNEKLFF
CDR3 DNA: TGTGCCAGCAGCCCCGGACAGGGTGGGGCAACTAATGAAAAACTGTTTTTT

V gene: TRBV5-4
D gene: TRBD1
clone size: -
J gene: TRBJ2-1
CDR3 protein: CASSPTGTGRGEQFF
CDR3 DNA: TGTGCCAGCAGCCCCACCGGGACAGGGAGGGGTGAGCAGTTCTTC

V gene: TRBV29-1
D gene: -
clone size: -
J gene: TRBJ2-7
CDR3 protein: CSVGDLINSYEQYF
CDR3 DNA: TGCAGCGTAGGAGACTTAATTAACTCCTACGAGCAGTACTTC

V gene: TRBV19
D gene: -
clone size: -
J gene: TRBJ2-5
CDR3 protein: CASSTTGSQETQYF
CDR3 DNA: TGTGCCAGTAGTACGACCGGGAGCCAAGAGACCCAGTACTTC

V gene: TRBV7-2
D gene: -
clone size: -
J gene: TRBJ2-3
CDR3 protein: CASSSGQLATDTQYF
CDR3 DNA: TGTGCCAGCAGCTCAGGACAGCTAGCCACAGATACGCAGTATTTT